This TCR beta chain appears in the sequencing data of a study of T-cell memory formation after mild COVID-19. Study information: Most TCR clusters belonged to a single donor. General study results and limits: Detection of some responders pre-infection suggested pre-existing cross-reactive memory T cells participated.

CDR1 and CDR2 (germline): SQVTM, ANQGSEA. The J segment lost 0 bases and the V segment lost 7 bases, leaving 7 bases of the junction unmatched. This CDR3 comprises 14 residues. TCRdb re-called the 5' RACE reads through MiXCR, storing one row per CDR3 protein. The repertoire holds approximately 350,000 distinct CDR3 sequences, with around 28% as singletons. As concerns this clonotype: Antigen specificity is unknown.

The chain employs TRBV29-1 and TRBJ1-1; 8 nucleotides align to TRBD1. The sample comprised PBMCs or a T cell subset sorted from them (not recorded which). The receptor comes from an adult woman who had mild COVID-19 (a few samples of this study predate the infection). Cell type and time point are not known. The CDR3 nucleotides are TGCAGCGATTTACAGGGGGACCTGAACACTGAAGCTTTCTTT. Protein: CSDLQGDLNTEAFF.